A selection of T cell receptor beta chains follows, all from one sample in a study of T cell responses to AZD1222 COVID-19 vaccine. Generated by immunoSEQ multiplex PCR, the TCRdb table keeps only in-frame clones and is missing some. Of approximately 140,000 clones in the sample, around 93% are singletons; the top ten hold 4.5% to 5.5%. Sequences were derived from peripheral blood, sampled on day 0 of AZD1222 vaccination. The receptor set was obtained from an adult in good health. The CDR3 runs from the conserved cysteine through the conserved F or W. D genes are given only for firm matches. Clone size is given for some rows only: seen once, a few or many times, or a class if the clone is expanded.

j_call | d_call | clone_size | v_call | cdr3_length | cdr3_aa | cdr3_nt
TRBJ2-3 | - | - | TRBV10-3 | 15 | CAISESRGAGDTQYF | TGTGCCATCAGTGAGTCCAGGGGGGCCGGAGATACGCAGTATTTT
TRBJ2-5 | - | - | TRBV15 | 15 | CATSRVGGAGETQYF | TGTGCCACCAGCAGAGTGGGGGGGGCAGGAGAGACCCAGTACTTC
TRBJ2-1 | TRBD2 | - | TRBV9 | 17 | CASSVPIAGGTYNEQFF | TGTGCCAGCAGCGTTCCGATAGCGGGGGGGACCTACAATGAGCAGTTCTTC
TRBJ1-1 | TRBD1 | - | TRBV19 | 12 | CASSTTGPEAFF | TGTGCCAGTAGTACGACAGGGCCTGAAGCTTTCTTT
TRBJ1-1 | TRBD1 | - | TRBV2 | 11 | CASSGQGAAFF | TGTGCCAGTAGCGGACAGGGGGCCGCTTTCTTT
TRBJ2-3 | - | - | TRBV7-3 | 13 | CASSRMVRDTQYF | TGTGCCAGCAGCCGGATGGTCAGAGATACGCAGTATTTT
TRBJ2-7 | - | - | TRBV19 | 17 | CASSALSRGSASYEQYF | TGTGCCAGTAGTGCCCTAAGTCGGGGGTCGGCGTCCTACGAGCAGTACTTC
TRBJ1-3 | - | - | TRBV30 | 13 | CACNRNRGNTIYF | TGTGCCTGTAACCGGAACAGGGGAAACACCATATATTTT
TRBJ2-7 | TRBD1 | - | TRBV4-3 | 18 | CASSQEVVRDRPFYEQYF | TGCGCCAGCAGCCAAGAAGTCGTCCGGGACAGGCCATTTTACGAGCAGTACTTC
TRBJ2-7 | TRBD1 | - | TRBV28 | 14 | CASRPPGQLYEQYF | TGTGCCAGCAGACCCCCGGGACAGCTGTACGAGCAGTACTTC
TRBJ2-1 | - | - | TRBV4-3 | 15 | CASSQGSQPHNEQFF | TGCGCCAGCAGCCAAGGGTCCCAACCGCACAATGAGCAGTTCTTC
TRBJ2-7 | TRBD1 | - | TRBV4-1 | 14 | CASSLRQGEYEQYF | TGCGCCAGCAGCCTTAGACAGGGTGAATACGAGCAGTACTTC
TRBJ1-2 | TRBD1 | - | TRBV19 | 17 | CASSIGTGGPLAYGYTF | TGTGCCAGTTCGATAGGGACAGGGGGACCTCTCGCCTATGGCTACACCTTC
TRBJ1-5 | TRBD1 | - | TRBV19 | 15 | CASSPQGQGVQPQHF | TGTGCCAGTAGTCCCCAGGGGCAGGGGGTTCAGCCCCAGCATTTT
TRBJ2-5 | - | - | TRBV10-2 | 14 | CASSGGLSRETQYF | TGCGCCAGCAGTGGAGGTCTCAGTCGAGAGACCCAGTACTTC
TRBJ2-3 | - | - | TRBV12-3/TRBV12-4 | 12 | CASSEDSRELYF | TGTGCCAGCAGCGAAGACAGCCGAGAGCTGTATTTT
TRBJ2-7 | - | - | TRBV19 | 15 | CASSIQRDNIYEQYF | TGTGCCAGTAGTATACAAAGGGACAATATCTACGAGCAGTACTTC
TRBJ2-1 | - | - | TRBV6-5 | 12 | CASRREQGEQFF | TGTGCCAGCAGGAGAGAACAGGGTGAGCAGTTCTTC
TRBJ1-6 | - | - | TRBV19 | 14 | CASSAPGRPSPLHF | TGTGCCAGTAGTGCTCCGGGACGGCCGTCACCCCTCCACTTT
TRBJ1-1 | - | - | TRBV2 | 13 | CASSDWGAFEAFF | TGTGCCAGCAGTGATTGGGGGGCGTTTGAAGCTTTCTTT
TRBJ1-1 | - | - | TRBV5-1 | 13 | CASSLDVGTEAFF | TGCGCCAGCAGCTTGGATGTGGGAACTGAAGCTTTCTTT
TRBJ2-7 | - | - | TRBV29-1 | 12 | CSVGHGSYEQYF | TGCAGCGTTGGACACGGCTCCTACGAGCAGTACTTC
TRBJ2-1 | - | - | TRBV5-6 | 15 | CASSNLGQGVYEQFF | TGTGCCAGCAGTAACCTAGGGCAGGGAGTGTATGAGCAGTTCTTC
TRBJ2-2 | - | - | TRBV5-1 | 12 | CASSPNTGELFF | TGCGCCAGCAGCCCGAACACCGGGGAGCTGTTTTTT
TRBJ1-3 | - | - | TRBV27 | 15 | CASRPTVYSGNTIYF | TGTGCCAGCAGGCCCACGGTATACTCTGGAAACACCATATATTTT
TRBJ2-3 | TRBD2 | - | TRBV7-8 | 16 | CASSLALAGYTDTQYF | TGTGCCAGCAGCTTAGCCCTAGCGGGATACACAGATACGCAGTATTTT
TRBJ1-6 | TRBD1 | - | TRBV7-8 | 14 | CASTWGQGDSPLHF | TGTGCCAGCACGTGGGGCCAGGGGGATTCACCCCTCCACTTT
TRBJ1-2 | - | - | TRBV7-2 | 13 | CASSLDRFSGYTF | TGTGCCAGCAGCTTAGATCGATTCTCTGGCTACACCTTC
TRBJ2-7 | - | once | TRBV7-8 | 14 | CASPRGGFTYEQYF | TGTGCCAGCCCTAGGGGGGGGTTCACCTACGAGCAGTACTTC
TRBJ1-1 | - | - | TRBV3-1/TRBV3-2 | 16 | CASSQEIPGRYTEAFF | TGTGCCAGCAGCCAAGAAATCCCGGGGAGGTACACTGAAGCTTTCTTT
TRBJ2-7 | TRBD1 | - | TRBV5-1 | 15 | CASSLGPGGDYEQYF | TGCGCCAGCAGCTTGGGGCCAGGGGGAGACTACGAGCAGTACTTC
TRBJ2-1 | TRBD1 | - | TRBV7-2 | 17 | CASSLRVQGNLYNEQFF | TGTGCCAGCAGCTTAAGGGTACAGGGGAACCTTTACAATGAGCAGTTCTTC
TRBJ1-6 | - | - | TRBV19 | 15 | CASSTGISYNSPLHF | TGTGCCAGTAGTACAGGGATATCCTATAATTCACCCCTCCACTTT
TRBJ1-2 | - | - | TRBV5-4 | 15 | CASTIQAAANYGYTF | TGTGCCAGCACGATTCAGGCAGCAGCTAACTATGGCTACACCTTC
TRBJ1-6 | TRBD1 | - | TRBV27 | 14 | CASSGTGVGSPLHF | TGTGCCAGCAGTGGGACAGGCGTGGGTTCACCCCTCCACTTT
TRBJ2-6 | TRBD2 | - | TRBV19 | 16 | CASSLSGSAGANVLTF | TGTGCCAGTAGTTTAAGCGGGAGTGCTGGGGCCAACGTCCTGACTTTC
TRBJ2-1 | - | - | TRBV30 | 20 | CAWSIPNQARLLVSYNEQFF | TGTGCCTGGAGCATTCCGAATCAAGCAAGACTCCTCGTCTCCTACAATGAGCAGTTCTTC
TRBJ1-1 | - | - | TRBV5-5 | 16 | CASSFVWGDMNTEAFF | TGTGCCAGCAGCTTCGTCTGGGGGGACATGAACACTGAAGCTTTCTTT
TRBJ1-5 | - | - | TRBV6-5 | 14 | CASNSGAVNQPQHF | TGTGCCAGCAACTCGGGGGCAGTCAATCAGCCCCAGCATTTT
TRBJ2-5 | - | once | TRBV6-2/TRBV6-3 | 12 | CASSSERETQYF | TGTGCCAGCAGTTCAGAGAGGGAGACCCAGTACTTC
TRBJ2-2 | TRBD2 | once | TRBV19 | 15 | CASRASGQNTGELFF | TGTGCCAGTAGAGCTAGCGGACAGAACACCGGGGAGCTGTTTTTT
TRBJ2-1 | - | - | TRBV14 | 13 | CASSRGSRNEQFF | TGTGCCAGCAGCCGGGGGAGCCGGAATGAGCAGTTCTTC
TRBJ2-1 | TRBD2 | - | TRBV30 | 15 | CAWLTSGRDYNEQFF | TGTGCCTGGCTAACTAGCGGGAGGGATTACAATGAGCAGTTCTTC
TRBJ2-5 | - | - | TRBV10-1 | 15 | CASTLIPPSGETQYF | TGCGCCAGCACCCTTATACCGCCGTCCGGAGAGACCCAGTACTTC
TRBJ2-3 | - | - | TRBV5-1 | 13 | CASSLQYGDTQYF | TGCGCCAGCAGCTTGCAGTATGGAGATACGCAGTATTTT
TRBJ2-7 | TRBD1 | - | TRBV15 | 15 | CATSRDKAGGHEQYF | TGTGCCACCAGCAGAGATAAAGCAGGGGGCCACGAGCAGTACTTC
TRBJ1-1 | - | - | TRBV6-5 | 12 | CASSYTTGEAFF | TGTGCCAGCAGTTACACCACAGGCGAAGCTTTCTTT
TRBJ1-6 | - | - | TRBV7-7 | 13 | CASSRDTDSPLHF | TGTGCTAGCAGTCGGGACACAGATTCACCCCTCCACTTT
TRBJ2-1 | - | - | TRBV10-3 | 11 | CAISEFNEQFF | TGTGCCATCAGTGAGTTCAATGAGCAGTTCTTC
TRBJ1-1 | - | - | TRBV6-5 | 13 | CASNGQGDTEAFF | TGTGCCAGCAACGGGCAGGGCGACACTGAAGCTTTCTTT
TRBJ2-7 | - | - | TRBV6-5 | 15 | CASSSHSPSLGEQYF | TGTGCCAGCAGTTCCCACAGCCCATCGCTCGGGGAGCAGTACTTC
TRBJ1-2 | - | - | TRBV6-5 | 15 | CASSYSNRVSYGYTF | TGTGCCAGCAGTTACTCGAACAGGGTCTCTTATGGCTACACCTTC
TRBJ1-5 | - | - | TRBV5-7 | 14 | CASSPRSHDQPQHF | TGTGCCAGCAGCCCTCGATCCCACGATCAGCCCCAGCATTTT
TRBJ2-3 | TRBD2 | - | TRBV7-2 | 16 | CASSPYRTSRSDTQYF | TGTGCCAGCAGCCCCTACCGGACTAGTAGGTCAGATACGCAGTATTTT